A single sample gave rise to the 9 T cell receptor beta chains below, sequenced in a study of cytomegalovirus exposure and HLA in healthy donors. The PCR was carried out with 60 Vbeta primers and 13 Jbeta primers. The repertoire was sequenced with immunoSEQ multiplex PCR; TCRdb's copy has only in-frame clones and lacks some. The sample records 150,000 to 200,000 clones, 70% to 85% being singletons. The sample consisted of PBMCs. The receptors originated from a human donor in good health.

CDR3 amino acids: CASSVEVDTSTDTQYF. The CDR3 coding sequence is TGTGCCAGCAGCGTAGAGGTGGACACTTCCACAGATACGCAGTATTTT. The chain employs TRBV9 and TRBJ2-3; the D gene is possibly TRBD1 (5 bases). CDR1 and CDR2 from the germline V gene are SGDLS and YYNGEE. CDR3 length equals 16 residues. Trimming left V 0 bases short and J 2 bases short, with 13 bases between.

V and J are TRBV6-6 and TRBJ2-3; 8 bases are a match to TRBD2. CDR1 is MNHNY and CDR2 is SVGAGI in the germline V gene (reference sequence). V was clipped by 4 bases and J by 6 bases; unmatched bases: 12. The CDR3 runs 16 residues. The CDR3 DNA sequence: TGTGCCAGCAGTTCATGGCTAGCGGGTGAAGGGGATACGCAGTATTTT. Amino acid sequence: CASSSWLAGEGDTQYF.

The chain joins TRBV5-1 to TRBJ2-5; 10 nucleotides agree with TRBD2. J was trimmed by 0 bases and V by 0 bases; bases with no gene match: 2. The CDR3 is made up of 16 amino acids. Germline V gene data show CDR1 as SGHRS and CDR2 as YFSETQ. The CDR3 sequence is CASSLGAGGNQETQYF. DNA of the CDR3: TGCGCCAGCAGCTTGGGAGCGGGGGGGAACCAAGAGACCCAGTACTTC.

This chain uses TRBV5-3 with TRBJ1-2, with D tentatively TRBD1 (5 bases). TRBV5-3 is an ORF, with its function uncertain. V lost 5 bases to trimming and J lost 2 bases, with 13 bases between them. This CDR3 has 14 amino acids. The CDR3 DNA is TGTGCCAGAAGGGTGCGGGGGATAAACTATGGCTACACCTTC. Translated, it gives CARRVRGINYGYTF.

The chain recombines TRBV7-9 with TRBJ2-7; 9 nucleotides align to TRBD1. V dropped 5 bases and J dropped 6; count of bases not matched to a gene: 17. The CDR3 covers 17 residues. Germline V gives CDR1 SEHNR, CDR2 FQNEAQ (reference sequence). CDR3 region: CASSAPLGGQGVGEQYF. CDR3 DNA: TGTGCCAGCAGCGCCCCCCTGGGGGGACAGGGAGTTGGCGAGCAGTACTTC.

V gene TRBV7-3 combines with J gene TRBJ2-5, with D possibly TRBD2 on 6 matching bases. V was clipped by 3 bases and J by 0 bases, with 8 bases between them. This CDR3 has 14 residues. CDR1 and CDR2 from the germline V gene are SGHTA and FQGTGA. The CDR3 DNA reads TGTGCCAGCAGCTTTAGCGGTAACCAAGAGACCCAGTACTTC. Translated: CASSFSGNQETQYF.

This chain links TRBV2 with TRBJ2-5; TRBD1 is a possible D gene (5 bases). Germline lookup yields CDR1 SNHLY and CDR2 FYNNEI. There are 13 residues in the CDR3. Deletions cut 7 bases from V and 1 base from J, with 10 bases between. The CDR3 is CASKRQTQETQYF. The DNA of the CDR3 is TGTGCCAGCAAACGACAGACCCAAGAGACCCAGTACTTC.

V gene TRBV9 combines with J gene TRBJ2-5; 16 positions agree with TRBD2. Germline trimming cut 3 bases from V and 5 bases from J; bases unmatched to any gene: 4. Germline V lookup: CDR1 SGDLS, CDR2 YYNGEE. The CDR3 loop spans 16 amino acids. This CDR3 reads CASSGGLAGGRETQYF. The CDR3 region has the DNA TGTGCCAGCAGCGGGGGACTAGCGGGGGGGCGGGAGACCCAGTACTTC.

The genes are TRBV27 and TRBJ1-1; 7 bases are shared with TRBD1. The length of the CDR3 is 15 residues. The germline gives CDR1 MNHEY, CDR2 SMNVEV (reference sequence). V trimming: 5 bases; J trimming: 5 bases; junction bases outside the gene matches: 11. The CDR3: CASSPDRQGVTEAFF. The CDR3 DNA is TGTGCCAGCAGTCCAGACAGACAGGGTGTAACTGAAGCTTTCTTT.